The table lists the clone carrying this T cell receptor beta chain with a few counts. Its antigen is not known. Sequence data for DNA of cultured CD4+ T cells were generated by the Oncomine TCR Beta short-read assay. One entry per CDR3 protein, called by TCRdb with MiXCR from the PCR reads. Altogether about 26,000 distinct CDR3 sequences are present, 64% being singletons, with the ten largest covering 4% to 5.5%. Treatment denoted: roughly 11-day PBMC culture with coronavirus spike peptide pools or control peptides (ViraFEST assay). This sample is part of a study of vaccination and CD4 T cells after COVID-19. This CDR3 comprises 11 residues.

The chain carries TRBV21-1 and TRBJ2-5; the table's D call, TRBD2, has no DNA check behind it. TRBV21-1 is reported as a pseudogene. The sequence was obtained from a human donor who had recovered from COVID-19. The specimen sequenced was CD4+ T cells from blood, cultured in vitro. For the CDR3, the DNA is TGTGCCAGCAGTCGAGGGGAGACCCAGTACTTC. Its protein product is CASSRGETQYF.